Presented here are 24 T cell receptor beta chains from one specimen sequenced in a study of neurological immune-mediated disorders. TCRdb itself ran the 5' RACE reads through MiXCR, one entry per CDR3 protein. The table includes about 21,000 distinct CDR3 sequences, about 18% detected once. Sequencing was done on a sample of CD8+ T cells from blood. Receptor source: a woman younger than 30 with multiple sclerosis.

There are many counts of this clonotype. J is TRBJ1-2 and V is TRBV7-8; D is unclear. CDR3 length: 13 amino acids. Per germline, CDR1 SGHVS and CDR2 FQNEAQ. Trimming stripped 0 bases from V and 3 bases from J, with 5 bases between. CDR3 sequence reads: CASSLADDYGYTF. DNA for the CDR3: TGTGCCAGCAGCTTAGCTGACGACTATGGCTACACCTTC.

This clonotype was recorded at least ten times. The chain uses TRBV7-9 and TRBJ2-1; no reliable D call. Germline CDR1 is SEHNR and CDR2 is FQNEAQ (reference sequence). Trimming left V 3 bases short and J 9 bases short, with 3 bases between. This CDR3 is 10 amino acids long. In nucleotides, the CDR3 is TGTGCCAGCAGCTTTGGTGAGCAGTTCTTC. Protein product: CASSFGEQFF.

As DNA, the CDR3 is TGCAGTGCTCATACAATCGGGGGTAGAGAGACCCAGTACTTC. Its translation: CSAHTIGGRETQYF. V gene TRBV20-1 combines with J gene TRBJ2-5; D perhaps matches TRBD2 (6 bases). The V gene lost 5 bases and the J gene lost 4 bases, with 17 bases spanning the gap. The CDR3 is made up of 14 amino acids. Germline V lookup: CDR1 DFQATT, CDR2 SNEGSKA (reference sequence).

The V gene is TRBV7-9, the J gene TRBJ1-2; TRBD1 agrees at 9 bases. The CDR3 has 14 residues. Germline V gene lookup returns CDR1 SEHNR and CDR2 FQNEAQ (reference sequence). V lost 2 bases, J lost 7 bases, and 5 bases stayed unmatched. The CDR3 is CASSLQQGAGGYTF. The CDR3 nucleotides read TGTGCCAGCAGCTTACAACAGGGGGCTGGTGGCTACACCTTC.

The table lists this clonotype with a count of one. The J gene is TRBJ2-1, the V gene TRBV7-2; D remains ambiguous. This CDR3 is 13 amino acids long. Trimming took 3 bases from V and 4 from J, leaving 7 bases between them. Germline CDR1 and CDR2: SGHTA and FQGNSA. The CDR3, as DNA: TGTGCCAGCAGCTTGGACGCTTACAATGAGCAGTTCTTC. Its translation: CASSLDAYNEQFF. Full variable domain (rest looked up from reference TRBV7-2 and TRBJ2-1): GAGVSQSPSNKVTEKGKDVELRCDPISGHTALYWYRQSLGQGLEFLIYFQGNSAPDKSGLPSDRFSAERTGGSVSTLTIQRTQQEDSAVYLCASSLDAYNEQFFGPGTRLTVL.

This clonotype showed up many times. The chain has TRBV5-5 and TRBJ2-1; 11 bases map to TRBD2. The CDR3 totals 15 residues. Germline V gives CDR1 SGHKS, CDR2 YYEKEE (reference sequence). Trimming removed 1 base from V and 6 bases from J; junction bases left unmatched: 3. CDR3 protein: CASSLQLAGGNEQFF. The CDR3, as DNA: TGTGCCAGCAGCTTGCAGCTAGCGGGGGGCAATGAGCAGTTCTTC.

Ten or more counts support this clonotype. The chain joins TRBV7-2 to TRBJ2-7; TRBD2 matches at 10 bases. The CDR3 loop spans 16 amino acids. Germline CDR1 and CDR2: SGHTA and FQGNSA. V trimming: 1 base; J trimming: 4 bases; junction bases outside the gene matches: 7. The CDR3 coding sequence is TGTGCCAGCAGCTTAGGGATTAGCGGGAGGCGATACGAGCAGTACGTC. Translating it yields CASSLGISGRRYEQYV.

This clonotype came up many times. V and J are TRBV19 and TRBJ2-7; D is perhaps TRBD2 (7 bases). Germline values: CDR1 LNHDA, CDR2 SQIVND (reference sequence). The CDR3 has 12 amino acids. V was pared by 9 bases and J by 2 bases, with 11 bases between. The CDR3: CASGGPAYEQYF. As DNA, the CDR3 is TGTGCCAGCGGGGGGCCCGCCTACGAGCAGTACTTC. Based on the CDR3 plus reference TRBV19 and TRBJ2-7, the full variable domain is DGGITQSPKYLFRKEGQNVTLSCEQNLNHDAMYWYRQDPGQGLRLIYYSQIVNDFQKGDIAEGYSVSREKKESFPLTVTSAQKNPTAFYLCASGGPAYEQYFGPGTRLTVT.

This clonotype appeared many times. The rearrangement joins TRBV7-6 to TRBJ1-6; D unclear. This CDR3 is built from 15 residues. Germline V gives CDR1 SGHVS, CDR2 FNYEAQ. Trimming shortened V by 1 base and J by 0 bases, and 4 bases separated the two germline ends. The CDR3 is CASSLDSSYNSPLHF. CDR3 sequence (DNA): TGTGCCAGCAGCTTAGACAGCTCCTATAATTCACCCCTCCACTTT.

In this sample, this clonotype turned up many times. The chain joins TRBV15 to TRBJ2-5, with TRBD2 identical over 7 bases. This CDR3 contains 16 residues. Germline V gene sequence: CDR1 LNHNV, CDR2 YYDKDF (reference sequence). V shed 3 bases and J 1 base; nucleotides not matched to a gene: 8. CDR3 nucleotide sequence: TGTGCCACCAGCAGTGATTCGGGGGGTCTCCAAGAGACCCAGTACTTC. This codes for CATSSDSGGLQETQYF. The whole variable domain, remainder taken from reference TRBV15 and TRBJ2-5, is DAMVIQNPRYQVTQFGKPVTLSCSQTLNHNVMYWYQQKSSQAPKLLFHYYDKDFNNEADTPDNFQSRRPNTSFCFLDIRSPGLGDTAMYLCATSSDSGGLQETQYFGPGTRLLVL.

The gene calls are TRBV12-3 or TRBV12-4 and TRBJ1-1; no firm D call. Trimming shortened V by 2 bases and J by 4 bases, and 11 bases separated the two germline ends. The CDR3 is made up of 14 amino acids. CDR3 in amino acids: CASSLKTGGTEAFF. The CDR3 region has the DNA TGTGCCAGCAGTTTAAAAACCGGCGGCACTGAAGCTTTCTTT.

This clonotype was found many times. The chain links TRBV9 to TRBJ2-1; the match to TRBD2 covers 12 bases. V shed 4 bases, J shed 9 bases, and the junction held 8 bases outside the gene matches. Germline assignment: CDR1 SGDLS and CDR2 YYNGEE. This CDR3 has 15 residues. The CDR3 loop reads CASSTTSGSSSEQFF. The CDR3 DNA reads TGTGCCAGCAGCACGACTAGCGGGAGTTCTAGTGAGCAGTTCTTC. The whole variable domain, filled in from reference TRBV9 and TRBJ2-1, reads DSGVTQTPKHLITATGQRVTLRCSPRSGDLSVYWYQQSLDQGLQFLIQYYNGEERAKGNILERFSAQQFPDLHSELNLSSLELGDSALYFCASSTTSGSSSEQFFGPGTRLTVL.

This clonotype was found many times. The chain uses TRBV9 and TRBJ2-5, with 9 bases identical to TRBD2. The CDR3 loop spans 20 amino acids. J was trimmed by 4 bases and V by 6 bases; bases with no gene match: 25. Germline V lookup: CDR1 SGDLS, CDR2 YYNGEE. For the CDR3, the DNA is TGTGCCAGCACTTCACCGGGACTAGCTCACCAACGAGGGACGTCAGAGACCCAGTACTTC. Protein: CASTSPGLAHQRGTSETQYF. Full variable domain (outside the CDR3, taken from reference TRBV9 and TRBJ2-5): DSGVTQTPKHLITATGQRVTLRCSPRSGDLSVYWYQQSLDQGLQFLIQYYNGEERAKGNILERFSAQQFPDLHSELNLSSLELGDSALYFCASTSPGLAHQRGTSETQYFGPGTRLLVL.

This clonotype was recorded at least ten times. This sequence joins TRBV10-3 and TRBJ2-5; possible D gene TRBD1, 5 bases. The V end lost 6 bases, the J end lost 4 bases, and 21 bases lay between the germline ends. Germline V lookup: CDR1 ENHRY, CDR2 SYGVKD. This CDR3 has 16 residues. CDR3 sequence reads: CAISPEVGRALETQYF. Written as DNA, the CDR3 is TGTGCCATCAGCCCAGAAGTTGGCAGGGCATTAGAGACCCAGTACTTC.

In its sample, this clonotype was seen many times. The chain joins TRBV7-8 to TRBJ2-3; no reliable D call. From germline, CDR1 is SGHVS and CDR2 FQNEAQ. The V end was cut by 1 base, the J end by 2 bases, with 7 bases between. This CDR3 region has 14 residues. The CDR3 DNA reads TGTGCCAGCAGCTTAGGGCGGACCACAGATACGCAGTATTTT. It specifies CASSLGRTTDTQYF.

This clonotype was detected many times. The V call is TRBV11-2, the J call TRBJ1-1; D gene ambiguous. Germline V lookup: CDR1 SGHAT, CDR2 FQNNGV. Trimming cost V 1 base and J 1 base, with 7 bases left between them. The length of the CDR3 is 14 residues. Here the CDR3 DNA reads TGTGCCAGCAGCTTAGGGCTAGCGAACACTGAAGCTTTCTTT. Its protein product is CASSLGLANTEAFF.

This rearrangement joins TRBV7-2 to TRBJ2-1; D unresolved. This CDR3 region has 11 residues. CDR1 and CDR2 (germline): SGHTA, FQGNSA. V shed 6 bases and J shed 10 bases, with 10 bases lying between them. The CDR3 nucleotides read TGTGCCAGCAGTTCCCTGCGCGAGCAGTTCTTC. Translated: CASSSLREQFF.

This clonotype was seen ten or more times. The chain recombines TRBV5-6 with TRBJ2-7; 7 bases line up with TRBD2. Germline trimming cut 0 bases from V and 2 bases from J; bases unmatched to any gene: 5. Looked up from germline, CDR1 is SGHDT and CDR2 is YYEEEE. The CDR3 runs 15 residues. This CDR3 reads CASSLGQGGPYEQYV. The CDR3 DNA follows: TGTGCCAGCAGCTTGGGCCAGGGAGGGCCCTACGAGCAGTACGTC.

Many counts were recorded for this clonotype. The genes are TRBV7-9 and TRBJ1-5, with D unresolved. The CDR3 has 15 residues. The germline CDR1 and CDR2 sequences are SEHNR and FQNEAQ (reference sequence). The V and J ends lost 2 bases and 3 bases respectively, with 11 bases between them. The DNA for the CDR3 is TGTGCCAGCAGCTTATACGCAGACAACAATCAGCCCCAGCATTTT. As protein: CASSLYADNNQPQHF. Combining the CDR3 with reference TRBV7-9 and TRBJ1-5 gives the whole variable domain DTGVSQNPRHKITKRGQNVTFRCDPISEHNRLYWYRQTLGQGPEFLTYFQNEAQLEKSRLLSDRFSAERPKGSFSTLEIQRTEQGDSAMYLCASSLYADNNQPQHFGDGTRLSIL.

This clonotype is medium-sized (0.01 to 0.1%) in the sample. The genes are TRBV27 and TRBJ1-4, with TRBD1 matching over 7 bases. Trimming cost V 6 bases and J 8 bases; bases outside gene matches: 9. This CDR3 comprises 14 residues. Germline lookup yields CDR1 MNHEY and CDR2 SMNVEV (reference sequence). The CDR3 DNA follows: TGTGCCAGCAGCCGCAGGGGGATTGGGGAAAAACTGTTTTTT. It translates to CASSRRGIGEKLFF.

This clonotype was detected once. The V and J genes are TRBV6-5 and TRBJ2-7, with TRBD1 matching over 8 bases. The CDR3 has 15 residues. With V trimmed by 3 bases and J by 2 bases, 6 bases remained unmatched. Per germline, CDR1 MNHEY and CDR2 SVGAGI. The CDR3, as DNA: TGTGCCAGCAGTTATGATGGCAGGGGGCCCTACGAGCAGTACTTC. Its translation: CASSYDGRGPYEQYF.

The table lists this clonotype with many counts. This chain links TRBV12-5 with TRBJ2-1; D is unresolved. The CDR3 is 16 amino acids. V dropped 2 bases and J dropped 2 bases, with 13 bases sitting between them. CDR1 LGHNT and CDR2 FRNRAP come from the germline V gene. CDR3 bases: TGTGCTAGTGGTTTGAACTTCGGCAGAACCTACAATGAGCAGTTCTTC. Translation: CASGLNFGRTYNEQFF.

This clonotype was picked up many times. This chain joins TRBV27 and TRBJ2-1; possible D gene TRBD2, 5 bases. The CDR3 loop spans 15 amino acids. Trimming cost V 3 bases and J 2 bases, with 11 bases left between them. Germline loops: CDR1 MNHEY, CDR2 SMNVEV (reference sequence). The CDR3 sequence is CASSLQAETYNEQFF. The CDR3 DNA follows: TGTGCCAGCAGTTTGCAAGCGGAAACCTACAATGAGCAGTTCTTC.

By sample share, this clonotype is medium-sized. The rearrangement links TRBV6-2 or TRBV6-3 to TRBJ1-5; D is uncertain. This CDR3 is 13 amino acids long. Germline V gives CDR1 MNHEY, CDR2 SVGEGT. Between the trimmed V and J ends, which lost 4 bases and 7 bases, there was a span of 11 bases. This CDR3 is CASSFNEGQPQHF. DNA for the CDR3: TGTGCCAGCAGTTTTAACGAGGGACAGCCCCAGCATTTT.